The source of this TCR beta chain is a study of beta chain features in type 1 diabetes listed by TCRdb under 2018. About the study as a whole: Mean age, gender distribution, total cell number and subset yield were not different between patients and healthy donors. A total of about 99,000,000 sorted cells were examined across all samples, and RNA yield correlated strongly with the number of cells per subset. The study compared the TCRB repertoires of sorted circulating CD4+ T cell subsets in recently diagnosed type 1 diabetes patients with those in matched healthy donors. Regulatory and stem cell-like memory subsets were obtained from only 8 patients and roughly 8 healthy donors, while naive and central memory subsets were obtained from all 30 or so donors.

The full study reports these points: Shorter templates might be favored by PCR, yet because patient and control samples were amplified and corrected together, any such skew would affect both groups equally. Type 1 diabetes patients showed a moderate but significant shortening of TCRB CDR3 length in all four CD4+ subsets. Because small numbers of individuals were included in the HLA sub-analyses, any influence of HLA type on TCRB rearrangement was left unresolved. Sequencing cDNA rather than genomic DNA could over-represent highly expressing activated cells, although activation and CD3 levels did not differ between groups. At VDJ recombination sites, type 1 diabetes patients had fewer insertions and more deleted nucleotides, which implies abnormalities in thymic rearrangement. Naive, central memory and regulatory TCRB repertoires appeared to be more similar among patients than among healthy donors.

As to this clone: Its antigen is unknown. There are no base qualities to consult, and no much larger clone falls within one base.

The CDR3 starts with the cysteine, ends with the phenylalanine, and has 13 residues. Only the CDR3 portion is preserved as DNA: 39 bases, with reading frame beginning at the first base. V sheds 1 base and J sheds 8 bases, leaving 9 bases between their ends. The germline V gene specifies MDHEN as CDR1 and SYDVKM as CDR2. Each donor gave one peripheral blood draw, averaging approximately 120 mL, which was collected into heparinised tubes. Naive, central memory, regulatory and stem cell-like memory CD4+ T cells were sorted on a BD FACSAria II using a panel including CD45RO, CCR7, CD25, CD127, CD95 and CD27. Purity was above 95% for every sorted population. PBMCs were isolated immediately by Lymphoprep density gradient centrifugation and stained directly without culture. So that batch effects would be minimized, each experiment stained and sorted samples in pairs, pairing one healthy donor with one patient.

The entire amount of isolated RNA was reverse transcribed using the High Capacity cDNA Reverse Transcription Kit, so the sequenced TCRB transcripts were expressed ones. Deep immunoSEQ sequencing was applied to naive, central memory and regulatory T cell samples, giving an average of roughly 3.6 million total reads per sample. Sorted cells were lysed in RLT buffer and RNA was extracted with DNase-treated RNeasy Micro or Mini kits, depending on cell number. To prevent cross-contamination, every cell subset was processed on its own, while patient and healthy donor samples were processed together. TCRB sequences were amplified from cDNA with the immunoSEQ multiplex PCR, producing 87-bp fragments spanning the CDR3 region. The amplicons were sequenced using the Illumina HiSeq platform. As for the authors' bioinformatics: PCR bias was computationally corrected using synthetic template baselines, reads within Hamming distance 2 were collapsed, and singletons that could not be merged were discarded. Reads were aligned against IMGT so that V, D and J genes, CDR3 length and insertions or deletions at six rearrangement sites could be assigned. Within each subset, clonotype counts were normalized to sorted cell number, and only after that were true diversity and Gini coefficients computed with the tcR R package. The overlap coefficient, calculated on TCRB nucleotide sequences, was used to measure repertoire sharing. As a proxy for the pre-selection repertoire, out-of-frame TCRB sequences from naive cells were analyzed. TCRdb stores this immuneACCESS table with in-frame sequences only. Part of the clones is absent; in the studies checked, under half of the shortfall reflects unresolved V genes, and no reason is known for the rest. V, J and clone size are those of that table, while D and trimming were read from the DNA. The sample table contains around 250,000 clones; only one count was recorded for roughly 22% of them. 0.028% of the sample comes from the top ten.

This sequence uses TRBV28 and TRBJ2-4; the D gene is possibly TRBD1, with 5 bases matching. The specimen sequenced was naive CD4+ T cells from blood. Explained via the paper, the cell subset or site label denotes: true naive CD4+ T cells. The clonotype was recovered from a woman aged 40 to 50 with type 1 diabetes. The encoded CDR3 is CASSLSGLDIQYF. The sequenced DNA: TGTGCCAGCAGTTTATCAGGGTTGGACATTCAGTACTTC.